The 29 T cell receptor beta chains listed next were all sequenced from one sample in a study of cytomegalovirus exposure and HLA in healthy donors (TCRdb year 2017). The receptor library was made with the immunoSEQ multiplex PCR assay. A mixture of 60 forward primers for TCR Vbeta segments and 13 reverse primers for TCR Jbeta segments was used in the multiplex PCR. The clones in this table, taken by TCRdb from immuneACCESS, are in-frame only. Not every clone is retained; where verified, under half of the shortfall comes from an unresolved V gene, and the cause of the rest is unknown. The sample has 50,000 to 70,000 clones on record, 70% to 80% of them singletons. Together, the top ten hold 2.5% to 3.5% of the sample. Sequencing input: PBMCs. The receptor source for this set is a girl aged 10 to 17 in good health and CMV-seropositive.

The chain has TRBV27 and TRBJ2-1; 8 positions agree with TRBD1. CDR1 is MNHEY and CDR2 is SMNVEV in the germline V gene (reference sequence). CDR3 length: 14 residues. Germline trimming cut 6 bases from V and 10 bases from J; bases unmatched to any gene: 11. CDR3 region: CASSKTGARREQFF. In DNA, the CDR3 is TGTGCCAGCAGCAAGACAGGGGCAAGGCGCGAGCAGTTCTTC.

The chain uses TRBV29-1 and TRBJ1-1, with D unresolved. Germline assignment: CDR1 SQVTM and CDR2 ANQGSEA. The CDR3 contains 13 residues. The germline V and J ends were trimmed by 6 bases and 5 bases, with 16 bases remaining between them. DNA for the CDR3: TGCAGCGTCTGCAAAACCCCGGGAACTGAAGCTTTCTTT. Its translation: CSVCKTPGTEAFF.

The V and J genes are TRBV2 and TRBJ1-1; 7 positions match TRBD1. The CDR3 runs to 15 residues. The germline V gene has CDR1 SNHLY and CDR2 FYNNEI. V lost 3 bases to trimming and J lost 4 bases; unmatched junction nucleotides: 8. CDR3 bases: TGTGCCAGCAGTGAGTTGGGGACAGTCGGCACTGAAGCTTTCTTT. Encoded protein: CASSELGTVGTEAFF. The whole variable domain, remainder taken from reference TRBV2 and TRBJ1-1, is EPEVTQTPSHQVTQMGQEVILRCVPISNHLYFYWYRQILGQKVEFLVSFYNNEISEKSEIFDDQFSVERPDGSNFTLKIRSTKLEDSAMYFCASSELGTVGTEAFFGQGTRLTVV.

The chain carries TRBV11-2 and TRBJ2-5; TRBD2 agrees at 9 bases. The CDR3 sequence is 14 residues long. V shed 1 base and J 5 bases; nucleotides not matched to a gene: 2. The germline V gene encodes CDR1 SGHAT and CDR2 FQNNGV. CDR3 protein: CASSLGTSGETQYF. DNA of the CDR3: TGTGCCAGCAGCTTAGGCACTAGCGGGGAGACCCAGTACTTC. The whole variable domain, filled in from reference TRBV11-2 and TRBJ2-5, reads EAGVAQSPRYKIIEKRQSVAFWCNPISGHATLYWYQQILGQGPKLLIQFQNNGVVDDSQLPKDRFSAERLKGVDSTLKIQPAKLEDSAVYLCASSLGTSGETQYFGPGTRLLVL.

CDR3 nucleotide sequence: TGCGCCAGCAGTGGGCCGGGACTAGCGCCAGATACGCAGTATTTT. This sequence encodes CASSGPGLAPDTQYF. V gene TRBV10-1 combines with J gene TRBJ2-3; 10 positions match TRBD2. This CDR3 is 15 amino acids long. The trim removed 4 bases at V and 4 bases at J, leaving 5 bases unmatched. From germline, CDR1 is WNHNN and CDR2 SYGVQD (reference sequence).

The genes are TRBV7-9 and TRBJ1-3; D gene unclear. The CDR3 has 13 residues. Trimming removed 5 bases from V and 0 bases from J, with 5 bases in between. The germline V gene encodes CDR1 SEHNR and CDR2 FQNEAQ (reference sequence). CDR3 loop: CASSRSSGNTIYF. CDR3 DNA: TGTGCCAGCAGCCGGAGCTCTGGAAACACCATATATTTT.

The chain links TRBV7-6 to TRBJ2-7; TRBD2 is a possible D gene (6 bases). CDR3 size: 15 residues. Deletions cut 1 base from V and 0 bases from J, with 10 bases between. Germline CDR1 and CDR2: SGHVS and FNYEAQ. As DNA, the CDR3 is TGTGCCAGCAGCTTAGAGTGGAGGGACTCCTACGAGCAGTACTTC. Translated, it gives CASSLEWRDSYEQYF.

CDR3 sequence reads: CAWSVGTGDTGELFF. The CDR3, as DNA: TGTGCCTGGAGTGTAGGGACAGGGGACACCGGGGAGCTGTTTTTT. V usage is TRBV30 and J usage is TRBJ2-2, with 10 bases fitting TRBD1. The J segment lost 3 bases and the V segment lost 0 bases, leaving 1 base of the junction unmatched. Germline V CDR1 and CDR2: GTSNPN, SVGIG (reference sequence). CDR3 length: 15 amino acids.

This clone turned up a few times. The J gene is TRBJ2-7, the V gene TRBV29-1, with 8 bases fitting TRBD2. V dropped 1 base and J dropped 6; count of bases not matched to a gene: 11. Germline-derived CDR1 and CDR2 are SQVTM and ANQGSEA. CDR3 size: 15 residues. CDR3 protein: CSVEVAGTGAGEQYF. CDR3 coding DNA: TGCAGCGTTGAAGTAGCGGGGACGGGGGCGGGCGAGCAGTACTTC.

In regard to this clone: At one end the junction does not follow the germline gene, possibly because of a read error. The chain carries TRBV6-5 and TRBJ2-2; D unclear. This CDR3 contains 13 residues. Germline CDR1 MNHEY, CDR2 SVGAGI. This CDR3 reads CASSPMNSGELFF. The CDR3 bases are TGTGCCAGCAGTCCTATGAACAGCGGGGAGCTGTTTTTT.

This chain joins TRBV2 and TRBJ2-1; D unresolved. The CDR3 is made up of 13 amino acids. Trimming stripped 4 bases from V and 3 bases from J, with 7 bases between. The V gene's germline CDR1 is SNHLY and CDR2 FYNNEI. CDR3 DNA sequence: TGTGCCAGCAGTGGAGGAATCTACAATGAGCAGTTCTTC. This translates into CASSGGIYNEQFF.

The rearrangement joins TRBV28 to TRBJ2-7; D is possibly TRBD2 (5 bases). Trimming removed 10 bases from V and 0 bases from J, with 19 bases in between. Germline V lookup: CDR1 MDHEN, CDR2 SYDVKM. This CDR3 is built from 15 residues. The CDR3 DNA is TGTGCCATCCCCAGGCAGGAGCGGCGCTCCTACGAGCAGTACTTC. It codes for CAIPRQERRSYEQYF.

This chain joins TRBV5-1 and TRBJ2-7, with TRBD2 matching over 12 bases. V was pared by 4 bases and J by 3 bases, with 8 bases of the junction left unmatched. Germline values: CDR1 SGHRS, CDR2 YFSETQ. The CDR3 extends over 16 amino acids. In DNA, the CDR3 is TGCGCCAGCAGCGTCAGACTAGCGGGGGCCTTCTACGAGCAGTACTTC. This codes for CASSVRLAGAFYEQYF. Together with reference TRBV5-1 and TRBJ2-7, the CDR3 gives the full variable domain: KAGVTQTPRYLIKTRGQQVTLSCSPISGHRSVSWYQQTPGQGLQFLFEYFSETQRNKGNFPGRFSGRQFSNSRSEMNVSTLELGDSALYLCASSVRLAGAFYEQYFGPGTRLTVT.

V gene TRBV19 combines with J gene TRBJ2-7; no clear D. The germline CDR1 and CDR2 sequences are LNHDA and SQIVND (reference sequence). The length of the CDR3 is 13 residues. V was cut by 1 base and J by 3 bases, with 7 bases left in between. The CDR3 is CASSIGRLYEQYF. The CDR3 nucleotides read TGTGCCAGTAGTATAGGCAGGCTCTACGAGCAGTACTTC.

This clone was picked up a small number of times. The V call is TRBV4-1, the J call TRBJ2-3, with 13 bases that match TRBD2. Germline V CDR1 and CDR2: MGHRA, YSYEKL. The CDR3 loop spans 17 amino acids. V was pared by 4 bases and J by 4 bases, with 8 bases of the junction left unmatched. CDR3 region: CASSPWTSGREADTQYF. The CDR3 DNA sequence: TGCGCCAGCAGCCCGTGGACTAGCGGGAGAGAAGCAGATACGCAGTATTTT.

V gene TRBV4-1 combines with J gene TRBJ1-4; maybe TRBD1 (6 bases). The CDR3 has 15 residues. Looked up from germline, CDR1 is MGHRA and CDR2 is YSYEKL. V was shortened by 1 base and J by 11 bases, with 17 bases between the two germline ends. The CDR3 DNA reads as TGCGCCAGCAGCCAAGGCCGGCCAGGGGTGGCGAAACTGTTTTTT. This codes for CASSQGRPGVAKLFF.

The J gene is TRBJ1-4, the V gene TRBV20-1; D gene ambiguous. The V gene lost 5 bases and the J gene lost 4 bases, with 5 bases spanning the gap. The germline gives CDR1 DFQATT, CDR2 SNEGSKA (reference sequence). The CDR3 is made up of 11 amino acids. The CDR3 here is CSAPFNEKLFF. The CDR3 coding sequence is TGCAGTGCTCCCTTTAATGAAAAACTGTTTTTT.

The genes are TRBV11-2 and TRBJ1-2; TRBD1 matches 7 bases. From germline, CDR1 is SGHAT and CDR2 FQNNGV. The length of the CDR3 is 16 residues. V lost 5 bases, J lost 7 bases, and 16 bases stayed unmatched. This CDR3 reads CASSPTIDRVFGGYTF. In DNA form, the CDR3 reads TGTGCCAGCAGCCCCACCATCGACAGGGTCTTCGGTGGCTACACCTTC.

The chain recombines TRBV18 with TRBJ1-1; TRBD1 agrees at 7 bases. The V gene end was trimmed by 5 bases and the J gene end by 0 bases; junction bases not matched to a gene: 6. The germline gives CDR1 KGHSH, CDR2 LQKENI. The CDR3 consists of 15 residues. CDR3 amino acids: CASSAMTGMNTEAFF. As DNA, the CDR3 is TGTGCCAGCTCAGCAATGACAGGGATGAACACTGAAGCTTTCTTT.

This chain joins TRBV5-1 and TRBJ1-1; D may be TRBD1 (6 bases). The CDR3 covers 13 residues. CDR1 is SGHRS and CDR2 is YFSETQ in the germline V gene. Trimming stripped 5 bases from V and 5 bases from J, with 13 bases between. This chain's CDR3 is CASSSQGVTEAFF. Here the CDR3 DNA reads TGCGCCAGCAGTTCACAGGGCGTGACTGAAGCTTTCTTT.

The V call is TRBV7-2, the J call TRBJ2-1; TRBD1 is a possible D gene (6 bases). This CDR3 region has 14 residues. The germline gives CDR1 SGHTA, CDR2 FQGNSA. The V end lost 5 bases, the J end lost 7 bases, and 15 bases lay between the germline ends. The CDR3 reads CASSPGALTNEQFF. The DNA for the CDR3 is TGTGCCAGCAGCCCAGGGGCCCTTACAAATGAGCAGTTCTTC. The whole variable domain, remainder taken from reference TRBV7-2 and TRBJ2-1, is GAGVSQSPSNKVTEKGKDVELRCDPISGHTALYWYRQSLGQGLEFLIYFQGNSAPDKSGLPSDRFSAERTGGSVSTLTIQRTQQEDSAVYLCASSPGALTNEQFFGPGTRLTVL.

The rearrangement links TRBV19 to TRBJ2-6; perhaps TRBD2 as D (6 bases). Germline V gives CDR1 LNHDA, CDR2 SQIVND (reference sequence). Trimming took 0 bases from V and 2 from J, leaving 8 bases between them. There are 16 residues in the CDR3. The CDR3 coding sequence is TGTGCCAGTAGTATAGACGGAGGGGCTGGGGCCAACGTCCTGACTTTC. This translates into CASSIDGGAGANVLTF. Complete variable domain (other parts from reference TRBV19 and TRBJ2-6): DGGITQSPKYLFRKEGQNVTLSCEQNLNHDAMYWYRQDPGQGLRLIYYSQIVNDFQKGDIAEGYSVSREKKESFPLTVTSAQKNPTAFYLCASSIDGGAGANVLTFGAGSRLTVL.

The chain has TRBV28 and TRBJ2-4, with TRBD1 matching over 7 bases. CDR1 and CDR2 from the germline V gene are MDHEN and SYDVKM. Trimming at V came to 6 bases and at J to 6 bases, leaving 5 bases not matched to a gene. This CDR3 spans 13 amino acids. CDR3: CASSMGDRNIQYF. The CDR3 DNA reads TGTGCCAGCAGCATGGGGGACAGAAACATTCAGTACTTC.

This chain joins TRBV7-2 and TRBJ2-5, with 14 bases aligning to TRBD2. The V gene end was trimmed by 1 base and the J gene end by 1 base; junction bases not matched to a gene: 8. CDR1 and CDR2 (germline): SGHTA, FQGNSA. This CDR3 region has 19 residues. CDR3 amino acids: CASSLELGTSGGPQETQYF. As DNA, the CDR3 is TGTGCCAGCAGCTTAGAATTGGGGACTAGCGGGGGCCCCCAAGAGACCCAGTACTTC.

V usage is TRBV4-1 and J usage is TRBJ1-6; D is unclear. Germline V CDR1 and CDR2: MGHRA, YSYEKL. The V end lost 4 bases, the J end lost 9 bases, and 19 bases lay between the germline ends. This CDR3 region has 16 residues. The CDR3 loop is CASSRGFAGRSSPLHF. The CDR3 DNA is TGCGCCAGCAGCCGAGGTTTTGCCGGTAGAAGTTCACCCCTCCACTTT.

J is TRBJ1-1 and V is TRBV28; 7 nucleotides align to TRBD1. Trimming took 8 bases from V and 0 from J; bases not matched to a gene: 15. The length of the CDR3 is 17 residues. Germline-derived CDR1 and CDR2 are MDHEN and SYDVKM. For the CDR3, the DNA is TGTGCCAGCGGCTGGGACAGTCTAAACCATTTGAACACTGAAGCTTTCTTT. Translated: CASGWDSLNHLNTEAFF.

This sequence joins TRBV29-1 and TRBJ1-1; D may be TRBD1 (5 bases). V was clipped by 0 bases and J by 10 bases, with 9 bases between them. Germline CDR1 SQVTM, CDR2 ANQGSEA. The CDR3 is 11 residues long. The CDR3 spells CSVEEEGVAFF. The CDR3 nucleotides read TGCAGCGTTGAAGAAGAAGGGGTAGCTTTCTTT.

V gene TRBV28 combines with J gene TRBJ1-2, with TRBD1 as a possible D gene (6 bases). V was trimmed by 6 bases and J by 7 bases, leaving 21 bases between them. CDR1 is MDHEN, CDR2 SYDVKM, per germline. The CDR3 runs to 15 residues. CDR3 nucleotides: TGTGCCAGCAGCCTTCCAGGGGCCCTCTATAGTGGCTACACCTTC. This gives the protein CASSLPGALYSGYTF.

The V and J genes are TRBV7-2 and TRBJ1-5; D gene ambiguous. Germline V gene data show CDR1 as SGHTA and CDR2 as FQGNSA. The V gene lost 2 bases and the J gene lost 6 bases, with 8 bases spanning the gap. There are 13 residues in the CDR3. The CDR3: CASSLRGFQPQHF. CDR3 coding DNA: TGTGCCAGCAGCTTAAGAGGGTTTCAGCCCCAGCATTTT. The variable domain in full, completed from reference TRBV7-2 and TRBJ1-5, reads GAGVSQSPSNKVTEKGKDVELRCDPISGHTALYWYRQSLGQGLEFLIYFQGNSAPDKSGLPSDRFSAERTGGSVSTLTIQRTQQEDSAVYLCASSLRGFQPQHFGDGTRLSIL.